This entry lists 13 T cell receptor beta chains sequenced from one sample in a study of naive and memory T cell subsets. TCR cDNA received a 3' ligated oligonucleotide that carried a UMI. The SP2 primer and nested alpha and beta constant region primers amplified ligated cDNA in four rounds. TCRdb used MiXCR to reprocess the 5' RACE reads, holding one entry per CDR3 protein. Of tens of thousands of distinct CDR3 sequences in the sample, under 10% are singletons; the top ten hold about 19%. These receptors were obtained from a female donor in good health.

This chain links TRBV29-1 with TRBJ2-3; TRBD1 might be the D (7 bases). V was trimmed by 7 bases and J by 4 bases, leaving 15 bases between them. The CDR3 runs to 13 residues. Germline CDR1 reads SQVTM; CDR2 reads ANQGSEA. The CDR3 DNA sequence: TGCAGCGGGCGACAGGGAGGCCCAGATACGCAGTATTTT. Its translation is CSGRQGGPDTQYF.

Only a few counts were recorded for this clonotype. The chain recombines TRBV6-4 with TRBJ2-1, with 7 bases lining up with TRBD1. The V segment lost 2 bases and the J segment 5 bases; nucleotides outside the gene matches: 3. CDR3 length: 14 amino acids. Germline V gene sequence: CDR1 MRHNA, CDR2 SNTAGT. The CDR3 region has the DNA TGTGCCAGCAGTGACGGGACAGCGAACAATGAGCAGTTCTTC. Amino acid sequence: CASSDGTANNEQFF.

This clonotype was observed a few times. J is TRBJ2-5 and V is TRBV19, with D unresolved. The V end was cut by 1 base, the J end by 3 bases, with 9 bases between. The CDR3 has 14 residues. Germline CDR1 reads LNHDA; CDR2 reads SQIVND (reference sequence). The DNA for the CDR3 is TGTGCCAGTAGTATAGGCTCAAGCAAAGAGACCCAGTACTTC. Encoded protein: CASSIGSSKETQYF.

The chain employs TRBV4-2 and TRBJ2-3; possibly TRBD1 for D (6 bases). V lost 0 bases to trimming and J lost 5 bases, with 15 bases between them. Germline V gene data show CDR1 as LGHNA and CDR2 as YNFKEQ. This CDR3 comprises 16 residues. DNA for the CDR3: TGTGCCAGCAGCCAAGATGTGGGGCAGGGGAGAGATACGCAGTATTTT. Translation gives CASSQDVGQGRDTQYF.

This clonotype was found many times. Here the CDR3 DNA reads TGCAGCGTTGTAGGCAGCTCCTACGAGCAGTACTTC. Its translation: CSVVGSSYEQYF. The genes are TRBV29-1 and TRBJ2-7; D not resolved. The CDR3 covers 12 residues. Trimming stripped 4 bases from V and 0 bases from J, with 7 bases between. Germline assignment: CDR1 SQVTM and CDR2 ANQGSEA.

This clonotype was detected many times. The genes are TRBV2 and TRBJ1-2; D gene unclear. This CDR3 is 12 amino acids long. CDR1 and CDR2 from the germline V gene are SNHLY and FYNNEI. The germline V and J ends were trimmed by 7 bases and 5 bases, with 11 bases remaining between them. The CDR3 spells CASTNSDYGYTF. CDR3 coding DNA: TGTGCCAGCACCAACTCCGATTATGGCTACACCTTC.

This clonotype occurred many times. The rearrangement links TRBV3-1 to TRBJ1-4, with 7 bases matching TRBD1. Germline CDR1 and CDR2: LGHDT and YNNKEL (reference sequence). The junction had 13 bases not matched to a gene; V was cut back by 1 base and J by 8 bases. The CDR3 contains 17 residues. The CDR3 reads CASSQAFGTVALEKLFF. CDR3 DNA: TGTGCCAGCAGCCAAGCGTTCGGGACAGTCGCGCTAGAAAAACTGTTTTTT.

There are a few counts of this clonotype. The chain uses TRBV14 and TRBJ1-2; TRBD1 matches 7 bases. The CDR3 is 17 amino acids. Germline values: CDR1 SGHDN, CDR2 FVKESK. V lost 5 bases, J lost 2 bases, and 14 bases stayed unmatched. CDR3 in DNA: TGTGCCAGCAGCGAATTAAATTTTGCGGGACAGAACTATGGCTACACCTTC. Protein: CASSELNFAGQNYGYTF.

This chain links TRBV19 with TRBJ2-1; D call uncertain. Trimming removed 5 bases from V and 4 bases from J, with 6 bases in between. The CDR3 totals 12 residues. The germline V gene has CDR1 LNHDA and CDR2 SQIVND (reference sequence). The CDR3: CASSDVYNEQFF. The CDR3 DNA reads as TGTGCCAGTAGTGATGTTTACAATGAGCAGTTCTTC.

In this sample, this clonotype turned up many times. The rearrangement joins TRBV28 to TRBJ2-1; 7 positions match TRBD2. This CDR3 comprises 17 residues. V trimming: 7 bases; J trimming: 0 bases; junction bases outside the gene matches: 12. CDR1 is MDHEN, CDR2 SYDVKM, per germline. Here the CDR3 DNA reads TGTGCCAGCACCCCCCAGGGAGGGATTAGCTCCTACAATGAGCAGTTCTTC. This sequence encodes CASTPQGGISSYNEQFF.

This chain links TRBV10-3 with TRBJ2-3; no firm D call. CDR1 is ENHRY, CDR2 SYGVKD, per germline. The germline V and J ends were trimmed by 2 bases and 5 bases, with 2 bases remaining between them. The CDR3 consists of 11 residues. CDR3 DNA sequence: TGTGCCATCAGTGAGGGAGATACGCAGTATTTT. It encodes CAISEGDTQYF.

The table lists this clonotype with a few counts. This chain links TRBV12-5 with TRBJ2-7, with 7 positions matching TRBD2. There are 14 residues in the CDR3. After removal of 8 bases from V and 0 bases from J, the junction contained 7 bases not matched to a gene. Per the germline V gene, CDR1 is LGHNT and CDR2 is FRNRAP. The CDR3 spells CASRWGGSSYEQYF. In DNA, the CDR3 is TGTGCTAGTCGGTGGGGGGGGAGCTCCTACGAGCAGTACTTC.

There are many counts of this clonotype. The V and J genes are TRBV7-9 and TRBJ2-3, with D uncertain. V was shortened by 4 bases and J by 0 bases, with 14 bases between the two germline ends. Germline values: CDR1 SEHNR, CDR2 FQNEAQ (reference sequence). CDR3 length: 16 amino acids. CDR3 DNA: TGTGCCAGCAGCTCTTGGGAAGGACGGAGCACAGATACGCAGTATTTT. This gives the protein CASSSWEGRSTDTQYF.